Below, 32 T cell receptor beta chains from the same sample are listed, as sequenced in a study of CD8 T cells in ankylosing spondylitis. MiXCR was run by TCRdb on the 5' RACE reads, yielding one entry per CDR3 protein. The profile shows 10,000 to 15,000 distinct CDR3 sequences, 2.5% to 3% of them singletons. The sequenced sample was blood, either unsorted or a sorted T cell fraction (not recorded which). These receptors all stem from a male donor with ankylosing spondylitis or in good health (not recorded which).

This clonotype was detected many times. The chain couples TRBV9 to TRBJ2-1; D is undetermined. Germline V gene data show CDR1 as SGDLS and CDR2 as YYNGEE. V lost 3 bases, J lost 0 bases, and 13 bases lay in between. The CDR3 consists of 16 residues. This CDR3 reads CASSAPPASSYNEQFF. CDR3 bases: TGTGCCAGCAGCGCCCCCCCTGCCAGCTCCTACAATGAGCAGTTCTTC.

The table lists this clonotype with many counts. CDR3 sequence (DNA): TGCGCCAGCAGCCAAGATCGCCGGCCAAGGCCGGGAGAGACCCAGTACTTC. The encoded protein is CASSQDRRPRPGETQYF. J is TRBJ2-5 and V is TRBV4-1; no clear D. From germline, CDR1 is MGHRA and CDR2 YSYEKL. V gave up 0 bases and J gave up 4 bases, with 18 bases separating them. The CDR3 is 17 amino acids.

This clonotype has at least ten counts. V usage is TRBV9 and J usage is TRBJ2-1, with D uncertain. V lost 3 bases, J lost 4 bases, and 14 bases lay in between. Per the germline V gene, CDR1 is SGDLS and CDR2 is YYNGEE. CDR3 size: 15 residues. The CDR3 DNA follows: TGTGCCAGCAGCGCCATAGACCGTCGATACAATGAGCAGTTCTTC. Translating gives CASSAIDRRYNEQFF.

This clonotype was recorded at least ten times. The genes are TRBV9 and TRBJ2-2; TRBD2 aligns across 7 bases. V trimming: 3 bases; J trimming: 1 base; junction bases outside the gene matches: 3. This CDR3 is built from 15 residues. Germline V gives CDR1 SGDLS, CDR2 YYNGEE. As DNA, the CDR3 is TGTGCCAGCAGCGACCGGGAGGAGAACACCGGGGAGCTGTTTTTT. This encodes CASSDREENTGELFF.

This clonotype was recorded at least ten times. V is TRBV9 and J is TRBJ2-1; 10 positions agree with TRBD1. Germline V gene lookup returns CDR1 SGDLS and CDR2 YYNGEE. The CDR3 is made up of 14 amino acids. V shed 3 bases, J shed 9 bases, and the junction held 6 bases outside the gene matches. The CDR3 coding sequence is TGTGCCAGCAGCGCGGGGACAGGGGTTGGTGAGCAGTTCTTC. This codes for CASSAGTGVGEQFF.

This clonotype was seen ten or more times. CDR3 region: CASSLRAVSYNEQFF. CDR3 DNA: TGTGCCAGCAGCCTACGAGCGGTTTCCTACAATGAGCAGTTCTTC. The V and J genes are TRBV9 and TRBJ2-1; a weak D match, TRBD2 (5 bases). Trimming pared 4 bases from V and 1 base from J, leaving 12 bases between. The CDR3 covers 15 residues. Looked up from germline, CDR1 is SGDLS and CDR2 is YYNGEE.

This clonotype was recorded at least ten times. CDR3 in DNA: TGTGCCAGCAGCGTAGAGGCTCTAGACGGTACGCAGTATTTT. Its protein is CASSVEALDGTQYF. This chain connects TRBV9 to TRBJ2-3, with D hard to call. This CDR3 has 14 residues. V was shortened by 0 bases and J by 8 bases, with 13 bases between the two germline ends. Germline loops: CDR1 SGDLS, CDR2 YYNGEE.

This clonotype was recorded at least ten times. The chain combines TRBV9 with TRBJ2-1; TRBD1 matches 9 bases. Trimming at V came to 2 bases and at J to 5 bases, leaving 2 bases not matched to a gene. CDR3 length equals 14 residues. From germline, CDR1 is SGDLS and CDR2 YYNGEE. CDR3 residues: CASSVGTGNNEQFF. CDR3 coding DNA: TGTGCCAGCAGCGTCGGGACAGGGAACAATGAGCAGTTCTTC.

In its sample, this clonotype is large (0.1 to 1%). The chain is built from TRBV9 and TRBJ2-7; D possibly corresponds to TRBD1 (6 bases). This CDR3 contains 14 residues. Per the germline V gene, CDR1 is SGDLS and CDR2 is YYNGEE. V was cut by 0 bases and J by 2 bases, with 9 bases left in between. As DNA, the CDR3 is TGTGCCAGCAGCGTAGGGACAGCCACCTACGAGCAGTACTTC. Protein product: CASSVGTATYEQYF.

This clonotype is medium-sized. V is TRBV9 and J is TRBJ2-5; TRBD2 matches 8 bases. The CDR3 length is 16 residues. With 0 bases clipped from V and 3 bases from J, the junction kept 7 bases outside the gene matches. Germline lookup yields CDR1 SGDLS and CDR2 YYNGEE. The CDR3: CASSVDGAGVKETQYF. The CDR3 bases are TGTGCCAGCAGCGTAGATGGAGCGGGGGTGAAAGAGACCCAGTACTTC.

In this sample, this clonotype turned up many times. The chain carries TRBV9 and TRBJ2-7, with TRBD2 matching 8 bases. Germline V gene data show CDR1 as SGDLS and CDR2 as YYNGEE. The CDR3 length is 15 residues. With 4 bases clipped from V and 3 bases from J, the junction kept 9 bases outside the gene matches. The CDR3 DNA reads TGTGCCAGCAGCCGGGCCGGCGGGGGGAACTACGAGCAGTACTTC. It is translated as CASSRAGGGNYEQYF.

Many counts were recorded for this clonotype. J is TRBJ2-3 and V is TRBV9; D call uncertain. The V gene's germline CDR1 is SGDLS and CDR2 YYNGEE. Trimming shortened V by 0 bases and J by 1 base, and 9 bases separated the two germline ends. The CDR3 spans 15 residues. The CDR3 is CASSVGFAGTDTQYF. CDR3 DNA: TGTGCCAGCAGCGTAGGTTTCGCGGGCACAGATACGCAGTATTTT.

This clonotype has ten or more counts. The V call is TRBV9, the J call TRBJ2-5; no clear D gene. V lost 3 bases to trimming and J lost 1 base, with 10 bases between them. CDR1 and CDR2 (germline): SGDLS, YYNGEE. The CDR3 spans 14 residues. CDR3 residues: CASSEGGSQETQYF. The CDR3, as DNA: TGTGCCAGCAGCGAGGGTGGGTCCCAAGAGACCCAGTACTTC.

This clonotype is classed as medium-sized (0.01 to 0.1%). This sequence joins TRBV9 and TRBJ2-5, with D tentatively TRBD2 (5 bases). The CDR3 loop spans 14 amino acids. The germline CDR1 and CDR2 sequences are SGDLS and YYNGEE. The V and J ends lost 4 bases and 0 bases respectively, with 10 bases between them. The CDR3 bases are TGTGCCAGCAGCAACGGGATAGACCAAGAGACCCAGTACTTC. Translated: CASSNGIDQETQYF.

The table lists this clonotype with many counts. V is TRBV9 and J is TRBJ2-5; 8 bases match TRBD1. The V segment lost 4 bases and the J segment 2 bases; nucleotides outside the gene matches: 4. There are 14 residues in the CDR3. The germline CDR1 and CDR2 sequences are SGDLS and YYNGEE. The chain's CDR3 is CASSPWTGQETQYF. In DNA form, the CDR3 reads TGTGCCAGCAGCCCCTGGACAGGGCAAGAGACCCAGTACTTC.

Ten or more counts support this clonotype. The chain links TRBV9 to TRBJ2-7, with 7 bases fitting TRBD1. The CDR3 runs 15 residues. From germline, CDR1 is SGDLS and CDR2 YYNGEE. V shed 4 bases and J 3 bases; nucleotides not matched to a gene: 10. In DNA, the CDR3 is TGTGCCAGCAGCCCAACAGGGGATCAGGTCTACGAGCAGTACTTC. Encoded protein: CASSPTGDQVYEQYF.

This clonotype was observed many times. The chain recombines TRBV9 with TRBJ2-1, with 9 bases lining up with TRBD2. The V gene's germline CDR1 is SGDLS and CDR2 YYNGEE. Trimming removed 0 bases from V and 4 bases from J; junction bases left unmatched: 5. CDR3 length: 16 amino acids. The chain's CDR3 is CASSVERTSAYNEQFF. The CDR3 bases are TGTGCCAGCAGCGTAGAAAGGACTAGCGCATACAATGAGCAGTTCTTC.

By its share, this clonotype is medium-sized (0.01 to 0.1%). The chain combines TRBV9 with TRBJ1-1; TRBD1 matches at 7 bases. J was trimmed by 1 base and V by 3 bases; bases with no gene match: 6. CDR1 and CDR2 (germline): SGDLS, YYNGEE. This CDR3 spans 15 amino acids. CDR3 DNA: TGTGCCAGCAGCGCCCACAGGGGTGAGAACACTGAAGCTTTCTTT. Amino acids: CASSAHRGENTEAFF.

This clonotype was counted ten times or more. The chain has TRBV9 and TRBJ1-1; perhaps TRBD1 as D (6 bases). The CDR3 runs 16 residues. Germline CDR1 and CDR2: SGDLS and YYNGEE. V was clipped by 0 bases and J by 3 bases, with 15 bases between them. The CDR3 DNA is TGTGCCAGCAGCGTAGTAGATTCAGGGGTCGACACTGAAGCTTTCTTT. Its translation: CASSVVDSGVDTEAFF.

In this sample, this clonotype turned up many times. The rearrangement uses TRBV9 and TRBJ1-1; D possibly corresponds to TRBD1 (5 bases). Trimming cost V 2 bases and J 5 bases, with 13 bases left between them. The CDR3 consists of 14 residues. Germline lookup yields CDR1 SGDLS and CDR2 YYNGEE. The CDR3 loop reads CASSVQGGSTEAFF. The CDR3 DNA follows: TGTGCCAGCAGCGTGCAGGGCGGGAGTACTGAAGCTTTCTTT.

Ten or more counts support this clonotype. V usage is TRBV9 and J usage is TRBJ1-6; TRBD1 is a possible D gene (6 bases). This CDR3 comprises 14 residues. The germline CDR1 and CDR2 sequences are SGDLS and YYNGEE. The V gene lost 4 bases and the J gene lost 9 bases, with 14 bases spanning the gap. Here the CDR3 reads CASSPTVGASPLHF. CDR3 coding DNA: TGTGCCAGCAGCCCCACAGTGGGGGCTTCACCCCTCCACTTT. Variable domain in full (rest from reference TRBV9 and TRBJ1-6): DSGVTQTPKHLITATGQRVTLRCSPRSGDLSVYWYQQSLDQGLQFLIQYYNGEERAKGNILERFSAQQFPDLHSELNLSSLELGDSALYFCASSPTVGASPLHFGNGTRLTVT.

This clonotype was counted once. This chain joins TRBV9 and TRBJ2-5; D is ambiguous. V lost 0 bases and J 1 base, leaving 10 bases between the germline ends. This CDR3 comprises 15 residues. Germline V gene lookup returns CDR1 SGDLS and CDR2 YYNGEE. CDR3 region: CASSVASRCQETQYF. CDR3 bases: TGTGCCAGCAGCGTAGCCTCCCGCTGCCAAGAGACCCAGTACTTC.

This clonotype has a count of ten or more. Written as DNA, the CDR3 is TGTGCCAGCAGCGCCCGAGCGGGGGCGTCCGGGGAGCTGTTTTTT. Translated: CASSARAGASGELFF. The genes are TRBV9 and TRBJ2-2, with 8 bases matching TRBD2. The ends lost 3 bases at V and 6 bases at J; junction bases unmatched: 7. The CDR3 has 15 amino acids. CDR1 is SGDLS and CDR2 is YYNGEE in the germline V gene.

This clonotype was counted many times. CDR3 DNA: TGTGCCAGCAGCGTAGGGCCGGTGATGAATCGGGAGCTGTTTTTT. It encodes CASSVGPVMNRELFF. This chain connects TRBV9 to TRBJ2-2; D not certain. Trimming took off 0 bases at V and 9 bases at J, with 15 bases between the two ends. CDR3 length equals 15 residues. The germline CDR1 and CDR2 sequences are SGDLS and YYNGEE.

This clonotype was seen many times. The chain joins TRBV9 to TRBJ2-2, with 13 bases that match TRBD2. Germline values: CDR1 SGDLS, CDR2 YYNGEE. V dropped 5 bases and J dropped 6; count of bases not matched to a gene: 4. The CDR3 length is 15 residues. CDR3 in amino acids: CASRGTSGISGELFF. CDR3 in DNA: TGTGCCAGCAGAGGGACTAGCGGGATATCCGGGGAGCTGTTTTTT.

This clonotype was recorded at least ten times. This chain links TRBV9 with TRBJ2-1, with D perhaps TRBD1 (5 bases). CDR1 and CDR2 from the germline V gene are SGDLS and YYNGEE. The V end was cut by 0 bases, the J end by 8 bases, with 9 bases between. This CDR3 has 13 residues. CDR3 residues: CASSVAGLHEQFF. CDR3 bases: TGTGCCAGCAGCGTAGCAGGGCTACATGAGCAGTTCTTC.

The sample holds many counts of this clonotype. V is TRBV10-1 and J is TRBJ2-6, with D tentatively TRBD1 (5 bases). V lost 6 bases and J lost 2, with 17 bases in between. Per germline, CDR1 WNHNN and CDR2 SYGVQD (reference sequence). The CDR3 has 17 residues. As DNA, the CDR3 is TGCGCCAGCAGACCGACCACAGGCGATCCTGGGGCCAACGTCCTGACTTTC. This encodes CASRPTTGDPGANVLTF.

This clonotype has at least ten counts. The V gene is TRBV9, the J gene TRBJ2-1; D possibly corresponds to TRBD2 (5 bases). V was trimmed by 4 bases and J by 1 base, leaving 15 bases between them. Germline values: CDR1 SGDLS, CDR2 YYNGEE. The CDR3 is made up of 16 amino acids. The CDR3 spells CASSPRGRQSYNEQFF. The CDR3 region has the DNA TGTGCCAGCAGCCCCCGAGGGCGGCAATCCTACAATGAGCAGTTCTTC.

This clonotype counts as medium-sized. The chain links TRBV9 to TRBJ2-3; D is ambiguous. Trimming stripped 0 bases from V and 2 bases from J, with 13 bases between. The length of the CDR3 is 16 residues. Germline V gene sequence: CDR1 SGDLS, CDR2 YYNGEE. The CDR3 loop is CASSVGSGSHTDTQYF. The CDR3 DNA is TGTGCCAGCAGCGTAGGTTCAGGCAGTCACACAGATACGCAGTATTTT.

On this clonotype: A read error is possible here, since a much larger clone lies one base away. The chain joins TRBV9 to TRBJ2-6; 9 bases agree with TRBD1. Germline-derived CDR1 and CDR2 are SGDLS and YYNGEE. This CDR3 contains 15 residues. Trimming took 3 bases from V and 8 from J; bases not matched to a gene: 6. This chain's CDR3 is CASSGDRDWTNVLTF. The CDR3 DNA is TGTGCCAGCAGCGGGGACAGGGATTGGACCAACGTCCTGACTTTC.

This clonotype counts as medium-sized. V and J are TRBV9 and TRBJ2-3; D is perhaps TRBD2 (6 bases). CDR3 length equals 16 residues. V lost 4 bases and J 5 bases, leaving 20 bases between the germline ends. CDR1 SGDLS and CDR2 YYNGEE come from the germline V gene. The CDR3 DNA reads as TGTGCCAGCAGCATAGGCGGATCTAGCGCGGGAGATACGCAGTATTTT. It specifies CASSIGGSSAGDTQYF.

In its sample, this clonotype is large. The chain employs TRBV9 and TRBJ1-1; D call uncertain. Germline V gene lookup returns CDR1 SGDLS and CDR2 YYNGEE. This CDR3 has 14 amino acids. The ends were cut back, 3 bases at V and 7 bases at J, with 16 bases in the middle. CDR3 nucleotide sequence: TGTGCCAGCAGCGACAAAGGAGTTGTCGGTGAAGCTTTCTTT. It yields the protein CASSDKGVVGEAFF.